This T cell receptor beta chain was retrieved from a study of shared clonotypes between healthy human individuals. The study, taken as a whole, reports: Tissue TCR repertoires likely differ from these blood-only repertoires.

There are 12 residues in the CDR3. The germline gives CDR1 MNHNY, CDR2 SVGAGI (reference sequence). V was shortened by 9 bases and J by 2 bases, with 8 bases between the two germline ends. Concerning this clone: Its target is unknown. At the DNA level, this CDR3 is encoded by other sequences in the same sample as well.

Clones were read by immunoSEQ multiplex PCR, and TCRdb kept only the in-frame ones, dropping some. The sample has roughly 700,000 clones, over 65% seen once. The sample consisted of memory CD4+ T cells sorted from blood. Subset given: CD45RA-negative fraction. This chain links TRBV6-6 with TRBJ1-5; a possible D gene is TRBD1 (6 bases). This TCR derives from a woman in her 30s in good health. In nucleotides, the CDR3 is TGTGCCAGTCGACAGGGCAATCAGCCCCAGCATTTT. Translating gives CASRQGNQPQHF.